Below, 8 T cell receptor beta chains from the same sample are listed, as sequenced in a study of identical twins. MiXCR, applied by TCRdb to the 5' RACE reads, yields one record per CDR3 protein. The sample yields about 190,000 distinct CDR3 sequences, around 15% seen once. This sample also belongs to another study, concerning T cells expressing NK-cell markers.

Specimen: CD8+ T cells sorted from blood. The receptors were sampled from a woman aged 18-29 years in good health.

The V and J genes are TRBV15 and TRBJ2-3, with TRBD2 identical over 13 bases. Germline CDR1 LNHNV, CDR2 YYDKDF (reference sequence). The length of the CDR3 is 16 residues. J lost 6 bases, V lost 5 bases, and 8 bases had no gene match. CDR3 DNA: TGTGCCACCAGCGCCCGGACTAGCGGGAGCTTTGATACGCAGTATTTT. It translates to CATSARTSGSFDTQYF.

There are a few counts of this clonotype. J is TRBJ1-1 and V is TRBV19; D unclear. The CDR3 runs 14 residues. Looked up from germline, CDR1 is LNHDA and CDR2 is SQIVND (reference sequence). V dropped 0 bases and J dropped 2 bases, with 7 bases sitting between them. The CDR3 sequence is CASSIDGGNTEAFF. CDR3 bases: TGTGCCAGTAGTATAGACGGCGGAAACACTGAAGCTTTCTTT.

V is TRBV9 and J is TRBJ1-4; 7 nucleotides match TRBD1. V shed 3 bases and J 6 bases; nucleotides not matched to a gene: 8. This CDR3 is 15 amino acids long. The germline CDR1 and CDR2 sequences are SGDLS and YYNGEE. CDR3 residues: CASSASGTVHEKLFF. The CDR3 DNA reads as TGTGCCAGCAGCGCATCCGGGACAGTACATGAAAAACTGTTTTTT.

CDR3 bases: TGCGCCAGCAGCCAAGTGGGGACTGGTATCTACGAGCAGTACTTC. Residues: CASSQVGTGIYEQYF. The chain couples TRBV4-3 to TRBJ2-7, with TRBD2 as a possible D gene (6 bases). Germline values: CDR1 LGHNA, CDR2 YSLEER. V lost 1 base and J lost 3, with 13 bases in between. The CDR3 loop spans 15 amino acids.

This clonotype has just a few counts. The chain combines TRBV20-1 with TRBJ2-2; D possibly corresponds to TRBD2 (5 bases). Germline loops: CDR1 DFQATT, CDR2 SNEGSKA (reference sequence). This CDR3 comprises 13 residues. The V and J ends lost 3 bases and 1 base respectively, with 6 bases between them. Written as DNA, the CDR3 is TGCAGTGCTAGGGGAGAGAACACCGGGGAGCTGTTTTTT. This encodes CSARGENTGELFF.

The J gene is TRBJ2-3, the V gene TRBV12-3 or TRBV12-4, with a possible D match to TRBD2 (5 bases). V was clipped by 6 bases and J by 9 bases, with 16 bases between them. The CDR3 runs 13 residues. CDR3 amino acids: CASSPTSGSTQYF. The CDR3 DNA sequence: TGTGCCAGCAGCCCCACGAGTGGGAGCACGCAGTATTTT.

This clonotype was observed a handful of times. This sequence joins TRBV29-1 and TRBJ1-2; D is ambiguous. This CDR3 spans 14 amino acids. V was pared by 0 bases and J by 8 bases, with 16 bases between. Germline CDR1 reads SQVTM; CDR2 reads ANQGSEA. The CDR3 bases are TGCAGCGTTGAAGATCAGAGCCAAAGTGGGGGCTACACCTTC. This encodes CSVEDQSQSGGYTF.

V and J are TRBV7-2 and TRBJ2-1, with 13 bases that match TRBD2. This CDR3 has 16 amino acids. The trim removed 5 bases at V and 15 bases at J, leaving 16 bases unmatched. Germline CDR1 and CDR2: SGHTA and FQGNSA. CDR3 coding DNA: TGTGCCAGCAGCCCCCCGCCGGGACTAGCGGGACAAGGCCCGTTCTTC. Protein: CASSPPPGLAGQGPFF.